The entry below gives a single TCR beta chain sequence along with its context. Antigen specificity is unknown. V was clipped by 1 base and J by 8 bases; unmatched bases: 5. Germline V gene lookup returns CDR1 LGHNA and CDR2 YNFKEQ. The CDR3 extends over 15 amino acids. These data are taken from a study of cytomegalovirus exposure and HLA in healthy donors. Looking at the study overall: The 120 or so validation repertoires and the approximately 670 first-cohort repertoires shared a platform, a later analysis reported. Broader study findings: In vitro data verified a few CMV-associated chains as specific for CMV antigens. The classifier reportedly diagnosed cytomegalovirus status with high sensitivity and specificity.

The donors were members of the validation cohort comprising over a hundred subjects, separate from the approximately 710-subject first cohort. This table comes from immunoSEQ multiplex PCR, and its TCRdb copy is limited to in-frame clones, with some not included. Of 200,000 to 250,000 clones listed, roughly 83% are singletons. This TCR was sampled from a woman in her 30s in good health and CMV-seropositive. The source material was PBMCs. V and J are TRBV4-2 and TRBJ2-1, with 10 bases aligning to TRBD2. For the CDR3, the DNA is TGTGCCAGCAGCCAAGCAGCCGGGACTAGCGATGAGCAGTTCTTC. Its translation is CASSQAAGTSDEQFF.